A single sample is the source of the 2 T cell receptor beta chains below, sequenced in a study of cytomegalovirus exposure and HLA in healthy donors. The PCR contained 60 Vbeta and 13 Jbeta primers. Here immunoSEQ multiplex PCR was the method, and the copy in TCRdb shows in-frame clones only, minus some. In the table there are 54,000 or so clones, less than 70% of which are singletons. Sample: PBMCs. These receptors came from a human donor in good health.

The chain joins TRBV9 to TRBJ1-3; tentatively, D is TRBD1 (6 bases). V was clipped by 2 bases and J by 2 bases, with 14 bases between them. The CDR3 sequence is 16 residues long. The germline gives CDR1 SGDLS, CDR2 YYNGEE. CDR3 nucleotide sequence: TGTGCCAGCAGCGTCTCCGGGACAAGTACTGGAAACACCATATATTTT. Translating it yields CASSVSGTSTGNTIYF.

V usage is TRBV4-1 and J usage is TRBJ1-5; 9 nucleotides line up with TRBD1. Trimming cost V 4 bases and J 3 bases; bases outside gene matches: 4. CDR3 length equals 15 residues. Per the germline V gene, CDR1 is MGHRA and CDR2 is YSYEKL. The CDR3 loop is CASSLTGGNNQPQHF. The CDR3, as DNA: TGCGCCAGCAGCCTTACAGGGGGCAACAATCAGCCCCAGCATTTT.